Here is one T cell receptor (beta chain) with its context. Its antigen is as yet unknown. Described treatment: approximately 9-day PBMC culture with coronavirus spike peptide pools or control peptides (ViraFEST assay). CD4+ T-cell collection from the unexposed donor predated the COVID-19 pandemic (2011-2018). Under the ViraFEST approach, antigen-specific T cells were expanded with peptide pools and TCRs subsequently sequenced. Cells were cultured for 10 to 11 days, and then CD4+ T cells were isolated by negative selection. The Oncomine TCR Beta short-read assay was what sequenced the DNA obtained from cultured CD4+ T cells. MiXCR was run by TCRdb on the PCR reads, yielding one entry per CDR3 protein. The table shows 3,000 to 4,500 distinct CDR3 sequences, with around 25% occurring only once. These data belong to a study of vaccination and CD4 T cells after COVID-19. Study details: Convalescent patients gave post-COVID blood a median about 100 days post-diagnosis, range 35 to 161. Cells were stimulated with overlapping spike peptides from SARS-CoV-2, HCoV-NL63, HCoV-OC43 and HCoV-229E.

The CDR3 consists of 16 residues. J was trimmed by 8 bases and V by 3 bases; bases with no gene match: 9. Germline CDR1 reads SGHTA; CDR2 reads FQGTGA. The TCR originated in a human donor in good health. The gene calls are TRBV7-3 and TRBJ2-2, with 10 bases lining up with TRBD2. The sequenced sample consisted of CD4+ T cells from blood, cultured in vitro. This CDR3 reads CASSLGLAWMPGELFF. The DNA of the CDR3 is TGTGCCAGCAGCTTGGGACTAGCGTGGATGCCAGGGGAGCTGTTTTTT.